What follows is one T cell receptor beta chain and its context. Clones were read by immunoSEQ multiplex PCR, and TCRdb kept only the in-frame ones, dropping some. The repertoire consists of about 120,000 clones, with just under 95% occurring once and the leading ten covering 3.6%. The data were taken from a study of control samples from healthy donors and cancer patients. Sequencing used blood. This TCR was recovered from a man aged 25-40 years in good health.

The CDR3 nucleotides read TGTGCCAGCAGCTTGGCGGGGGCAAGGTTGGGGCCCCAGCATTTT. This encodes CASSLAGARLGPQHF. The chain couples TRBV5-6 to TRBJ1-5; a possible D gene is TRBD1 (6 bases). V dropped 0 bases and J dropped 9 bases, with 16 bases sitting between them. The CDR3 consists of 15 residues. Germline CDR1 is SGHDT and CDR2 is YYEEEE.